The 18 T cell receptor beta chains below all came from one sample that was sequenced in a study of T cell repertoires in cytomegalovirus infection. Each CDR3 protein gets one entry after TCRdb re-called the reads with MiXCR. Among a few hundred thousand distinct CDR3 sequences, about 18% were seen once, and the ten largest hold approximately 51%. The sample taken for sequencing was CD8+ T cells from PBMCs. The receptors were gathered from a human donor in good health (CMV status not recorded). Some clones in this sample may be carry-over from other donors' samples.

J is TRBJ1-4 and V is TRBV11-2, with a weak D call TRBD1 (5 bases). The CDR3 is 14 residues long. V lost 5 bases and J 4 bases, leaving 11 bases between the germline ends. The V gene's germline CDR1 is SGHAT and CDR2 FQNNGV. CDR3 in DNA: TGTGCCAGCAGCCCCGGACAATTTAATGAAAAACTGTTTTTT. The encoded protein is CASSPGQFNEKLFF.

The chain has TRBV29-1 and TRBJ1-3; tentatively, D is TRBD1 (6 bases). The CDR3 runs to 17 residues. Trimming cost V 1 base and J 0 bases, with 16 bases left between them. CDR1 is SQVTM and CDR2 is ANQGSEA in the germline V gene. The CDR3 protein is CSVEAPSKQGSGNTIYF. CDR3 sequence (DNA): TGCAGCGTTGAAGCCCCATCTAAACAGGGCTCTGGAAACACCATATATTTT.

CDR3 in amino acids: CASSVGFGGELFF. The CDR3 nucleotides read TGTGCCAGCAGCGTTGGTTTCGGCGGGGAGCTGTTTTTT. The rearrangement uses TRBV9 and TRBJ2-2; D not certain. Germline V gene sequence: CDR1 SGDLS, CDR2 YYNGEE. The V gene lost 2 bases and the J gene lost 7 bases, with 9 bases spanning the gap. The CDR3 totals 13 residues.

The chain recombines TRBV6-5 with TRBJ2-7, with 7 bases that match TRBD1. Germline CDR1 reads MNHEY; CDR2 reads SVGAGI. The trim removed 6 bases at V and 0 bases at J, leaving 5 bases unmatched. This CDR3 comprises 14 residues. CDR3 protein: CASRTGASSYEQYF. In nucleotides, the CDR3 is TGTGCCAGCAGAACAGGGGCGAGCTCCTACGAGCAGTACTTC.

This clonotype appeared a few times. The V and J genes are TRBV10-3 and TRBJ2-7, with a tentative D call TRBD1 (6 bases). V lost 10 bases, J lost 7 bases, and 17 bases lay in between. Looked up from germline, CDR1 is ENHRY and CDR2 is SYGVKD. The CDR3 is made up of 12 amino acids. The CDR3: CATVGTNWEQYF. In DNA form, the CDR3 reads TGTGCCACCGTTGGGACAAACTGGGAGCAGTACTTC.

The chain carries TRBV20-1 and TRBJ2-3; TRBD2 aligns across 7 bases. V lost 6 bases to trimming and J lost 5 bases; unmatched junction nucleotides: 14. The germline gives CDR1 DFQATT, CDR2 SNEGSKA (reference sequence). The length of the CDR3 is 15 residues. The CDR3 region is CSALRGRQRGDTQYF. The CDR3 DNA is TGCAGTGCCCTTAGAGGACGACAGCGGGGAGATACGCAGTATTTT.

This clonotype was seen a few times. The gene calls are TRBV7-8 and TRBJ1-1; TRBD1 is a possible D gene (6 bases). CDR1 is SGHVS and CDR2 is FQNEAQ in the germline V gene. The ends were cut back, 1 base at V and 1 base at J, with 16 bases in the middle. The CDR3 is 17 amino acids. DNA of the CDR3: TGTGCCAGCAGCTTAGGGGGATGGGGGGGCGGGAACACTGAAGCTTTCTTT. The encoded protein is CASSLGGWGGGNTEAFF.

Only a few counts were recorded for this clonotype. The chain carries TRBV27 and TRBJ2-7; TRBD1 is a possible D gene (5 bases). The CDR3 has 18 residues. V lost 2 bases to trimming and J lost 2 bases, with 22 bases between them. The germline V gene has CDR1 MNHEY and CDR2 SMNVEV (reference sequence). The DNA for the CDR3 is TGTGCCAGCAGTTTAGTCCCCCCTAACAGGTCCCGGGCCTACGAGCAGTACTTC. Its protein product is CASSLVPPNRSRAYEQYF.

V and J are TRBV12-3 or TRBV12-4 and TRBJ2-7; 8 bases line up with TRBD1. The trim removed 1 base at V and 5 bases at J, leaving 4 bases unmatched. CDR3 size: 14 residues. CDR3 in DNA: TGTGCCAGCAGTTTAGGGACAGGGAGGCACGAGCAGTACTTC. This translates into CASSLGTGRHEQYF.

This clonotype was seen only a few times. The chain uses TRBV5-1 and TRBJ2-1; a weak D match, TRBD2 (5 bases). The germline V gene encodes CDR1 SGHRS and CDR2 YFSETQ. Trimming removed 2 bases at V and 0 bases at J, with 15 bases between. The CDR3 sequence is 17 residues long. The CDR3 is CASSFRTATSSYNEQFF. The CDR3 DNA sequence: TGCGCCAGCAGCTTTCGGACCGCCACTAGCTCCTACAATGAGCAGTTCTTC.

Many counts were recorded for this clonotype. The J gene is TRBJ2-7, the V gene TRBV7-3, with 10 bases identical to TRBD2. V was clipped by 4 bases and J by 5 bases; unmatched bases: 2. CDR1 is SGHTA and CDR2 is FQGTGA in the germline V gene. The CDR3 has 13 residues. In DNA form, the CDR3 reads TGTGCCAGCAGCTCTAGCGGGGGTAACGAGCAGTACTTC. Amino acid sequence: CASSSSGGNEQYF.

The rearrangement links TRBV7-9 to TRBJ1-5; TRBD1 is a possible D gene (6 bases). Germline CDR1 SEHNR, CDR2 FQNEAQ (reference sequence). CDR3 size: 13 residues. The V end lost 5 bases, the J end lost 6 bases, and 11 bases lay between the germline ends. CDR3 coding DNA: TGTGCCAGCAGCAAAGAAGGGGGTCAGCCCCAGCATTTT. It codes for CASSKEGGQPQHF. Based on the CDR3 plus reference TRBV7-9 and TRBJ1-5, the full variable domain is DTGVSQNPRHKITKRGQNVTFRCDPISEHNRLYWYRQTLGQGPEFLTYFQNEAQLEKSRLLSDRFSAERPKGSFSTLEIQRTEQGDSAMYLCASSKEGGQPQHFGDGTRLSIL.

J is TRBJ2-6 and V is TRBV29-1, with D perhaps assigned TRBD1 or TRBD2 (5 bases each). Trimming left V 6 bases short and J 0 bases short, with 18 bases between. CDR1 and CDR2 from the germline V gene are SQVTM and ANQGSEA. This CDR3 comprises 17 residues. Here the CDR3 DNA reads TGCAGCGTCCCGACCCGGGACCCATTCTCTGGGGCCAACGTCCTGACTTTC. Amino acid sequence: CSVPTRDPFSGANVLTF.

This clonotype was observed many times. The rearrangement links TRBV12-3 or TRBV12-4 to TRBJ2-7, with no clear D. V gave up 3 bases and J gave up 2 bases, with 11 bases separating them. CDR3 length: 14 residues. As DNA, the CDR3 is TGTGCCAGCAGTTTCGGACCTGGGCCCTACGAGCAGTACTTC. Encoded protein: CASSFGPGPYEQYF.

This sequence joins TRBV12-5 and TRBJ1-1, with unresolved D. The germline V gene has CDR1 LGHNT and CDR2 FRNRAP. This CDR3 spans 13 amino acids. Trimming stripped 1 base from V and 10 bases from J, with 13 bases between. The CDR3 region is CASGLGPNKGAFF. DNA of the CDR3: TGTGCTAGTGGTTTGGGGCCCAATAAGGGAGCTTTCTTT.

This clonotype occurred many times. J is TRBJ2-1 and V is TRBV7-9, with 7 positions matching TRBD1. V gave up 5 bases and J gave up 4 bases; unmatched junction bases: 17. The CDR3 is 18 residues long. Germline V gene lookup returns CDR1 SEHNR and CDR2 FQNEAQ (reference sequence). The CDR3 region is CASSGRTGSGFSYNEQFF. The CDR3 coding sequence is TGTGCCAGCAGCGGACGGACAGGTTCAGGGTTTTCGTACAATGAGCAGTTCTTC. Together with reference TRBV7-9 and TRBJ2-1, the CDR3 gives the full variable domain: DTGVSQNPRHKITKRGQNVTFRCDPISEHNRLYWYRQTLGQGPEFLTYFQNEAQLEKSRLLSDRFSAERPKGSFSTLEIQRTEQGDSAMYLCASSGRTGSGFSYNEQFFGPGTRLTVL.

The J gene is TRBJ2-4, the V gene TRBV19, with 9 bases that match TRBD2. From germline, CDR1 is LNHDA and CDR2 SQIVND (reference sequence). The CDR3 covers 17 residues. V lost 5 bases to trimming and J lost 5 bases; unmatched junction nucleotides: 13. CDR3 coding DNA: TGTGCCAGTAGTTTCAGCGGGGGGTCCGCGTTCCAAAACATTCAGTACTTC. It translates to CASSFSGGSAFQNIQYF.

At least ten counts were recorded for this clonotype. The chain couples TRBV11-2 to TRBJ2-3, with D perhaps being TRBD1 or TRBD2 (5 bases each). The germline V gene has CDR1 SGHAT and CDR2 FQNNGV. This CDR3 region has 17 residues. Trimming took 1 base from V and 0 from J, leaving 14 bases between them. The CDR3 sequence: CASSLVRGESSTDTQYF. The CDR3 bases are TGTGCCAGCAGCTTAGTCAGAGGGGAGTCTAGCACAGATACGCAGTATTTT.